This T cell receptor (beta chain) was profiled in a study of blood T cell repertoires in COVID-19. Study-level background: Acute-phase and convalescent COVID-19 samples originated in the United States, Italy and Spain. PBMCs, B-cell-depleted T cells, or T cells were the source of the cDNA or gDNA that made up the material.

Data came from immunoSEQ multiplex PCR; TCRdb stores just in-frame clones and leaves some out. The sample lists roughly 140,000 clones, 76% occurring once. The TCR comes from a woman at least 80 years old with acute or convalescent COVID-19. Sequencing input: peripheral blood.

CDR3 region: CASSDVYSRSGYEQYF. The CDR3 DNA reads TGTGCCAGCAGTGATGTGTACAGCCGCTCAGGTTACGAGCAGTACTTC. The gene calls are TRBV2 and TRBJ2-7; no reliable D call. Trimming shortened V by 3 bases and J by 4 bases, and 19 bases separated the two germline ends. In germline, CDR1 is SNHLY, CDR2 FYNNEI. The CDR3 length is 16 residues.